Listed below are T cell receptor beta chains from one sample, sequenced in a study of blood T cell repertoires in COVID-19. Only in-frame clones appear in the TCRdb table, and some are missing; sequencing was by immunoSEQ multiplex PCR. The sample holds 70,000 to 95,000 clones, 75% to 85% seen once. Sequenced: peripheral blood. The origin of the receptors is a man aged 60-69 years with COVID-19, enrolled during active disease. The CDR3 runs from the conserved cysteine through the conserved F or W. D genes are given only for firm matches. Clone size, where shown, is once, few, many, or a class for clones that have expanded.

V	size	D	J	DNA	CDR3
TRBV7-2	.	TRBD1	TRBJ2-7	TGTGCCAGCAGCTTTAACCGACAGGGGGGCGAGCAGTACTTC	CASSFNRQGGEQYF
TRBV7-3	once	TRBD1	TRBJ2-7	TGTGCCAGCAGCTTAGGGCCCCTGACAGGGAGCTCCTACGAGCAGTACTTC	CASSLGPLTGSSYEQYF
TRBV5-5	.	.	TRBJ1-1	TGTGCCAGCAGCTTGACAGGTAGGGACACTGAAGCTTTCTTT	CASSLTGRDTEAFF
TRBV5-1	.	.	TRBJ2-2	TGCGCCAGCAGCCACCCCAGGCGGGACACCGGGGAGCTGTTTTTT	CASSHPRRDTGELFF
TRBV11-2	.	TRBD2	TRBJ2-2	TGTGCCAGCAGCCCCCGGGAGGCCACCGGGGAGCTGTTTTTT	CASSPREATGELFF
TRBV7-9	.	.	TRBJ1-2	TGTGCCAGCAGCCTTGAGAACGGAGGTGGCTACACCTTC	CASSLENGGGYTF
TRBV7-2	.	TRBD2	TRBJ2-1	TGTGCCAGCAGCAAAGACGGGACTAGCGGGAGCGGTGAGCAGTTCTTC	CASSKDGTSGSGEQFF
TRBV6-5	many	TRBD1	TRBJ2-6	TGTGCCAGCAAGCCAGGGGGCACTGGGGCCAACGTCCTGACTTTC	CASKPGGTGANVLTF
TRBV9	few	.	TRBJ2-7	TGTGCCAGCAGCGTAGGACGACTATCTACCTACGAGCAGTACTTC	CASSVGRLSTYEQYF
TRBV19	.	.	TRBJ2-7	TGTGCCAGTAGTATAGCGGCGCGGATGTTATCCTACGAGCAGTACTTC	CASSIAARMLSYEQYF
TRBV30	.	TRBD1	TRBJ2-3	TGTGCCTGGACTGGCTCAGGGGGAGATACGCAGTATTTT	CAWTGSGGDTQYF
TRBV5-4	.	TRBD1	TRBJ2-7	TGTGCCAGCAGCTTACCGGGACAGAGCTCCTACGAGCAGTACTTC	CASSLPGQSSYEQYF
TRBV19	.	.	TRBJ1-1	TGTGCCAGTACCAACCCCCCGGGTCCGAACACTGAAGCTTTCTTT	CASTNPPGPNTEAFF
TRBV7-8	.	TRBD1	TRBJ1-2	TGTGCCAGCAGCCCCGCCGGGGGACAGGGCTATGGCTACACCTTC	CASSPAGGQGYGYTF
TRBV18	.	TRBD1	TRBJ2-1	TGTGCCAGCTCACTCCCGGGACAGGGGACCTACAATGAGCAGTTCTTC	CASSLPGQGTYNEQFF
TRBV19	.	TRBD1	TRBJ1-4	TGTGCCAGTAGTCTGGGACAGTTGGAGGAAAAACTGTTTTTT	CASSLGQLEEKLFF
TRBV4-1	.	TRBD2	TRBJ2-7	TGCGCCAGCAGCCAAGGCTACGCGGGAGCCTACGAGCAGTACTTC	CASSQGYAGAYEQYF
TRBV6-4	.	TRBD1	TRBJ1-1	TGTGCCAGCAGGGCACAGGGGGCTGTTCACACTGAAGCTTTCTTT	CASRAQGAVHTEAFF
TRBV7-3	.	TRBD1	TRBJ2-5	TGTGCCAGCAGCCTTCTGGGACAGGGGGCGGGAGAGACCCAGTACTTC	CASSLLGQGAGETQYF
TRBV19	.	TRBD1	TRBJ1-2	TGTGCCAGTAACACCGGACAGGCGACTAACTATGGCTACACCTTC	CASNTGQATNYGYTF
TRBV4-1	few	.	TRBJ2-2	TGCGCCAGCAGCCAAGTGAACGGTGCCGGGGAGCTGTTTTTT	CASSQVNGAGELFF
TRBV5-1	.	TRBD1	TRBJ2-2	TGCGCCAGCAGCAGGGACAGACTGAACACCGGGGAGCTGTTTTTT	CASSRDRLNTGELFF
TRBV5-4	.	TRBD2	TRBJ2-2	TGTGCCAGCAGCTTCGGGGCGGGGGGAACCACCGGGGAGCTGTTTTTT	CASSFGAGGTTGELFF
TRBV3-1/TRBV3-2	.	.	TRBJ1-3	TGTGCCAGCAGCCCGAGGGTGAAGGCCTACTCTGGAAACACCATATATTTT	CASSPRVKAYSGNTIYF
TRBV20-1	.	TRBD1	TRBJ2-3	TGCAGTGCTACCCCGGGACAGGGTCGCTATTTT	CSATPGQGRYF
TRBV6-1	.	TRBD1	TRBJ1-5	TGTGCCAGCAGTGAGACAGGGGCCTCCAGGCAGCCCCAGCATTTT	CASSETGASRQPQHF
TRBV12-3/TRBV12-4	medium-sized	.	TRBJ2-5	TGTGCCAGCAGTGTCAGTGCGGCGGAGACCCAGTACTTC	CASSVSAAETQYF
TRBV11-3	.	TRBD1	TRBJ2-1	TGTGCCAGCAGCTTACAAACAGGGGCGGATGAGCAGTTCTTC	CASSLQTGADEQFF
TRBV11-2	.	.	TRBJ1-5	TGTGCCAGCAGCTTATACAGGGAGCAGCCCCAGCATTTT	CASSLYREQPQHF
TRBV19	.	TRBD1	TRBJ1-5	TGTGCCAGTAGGGGACAGGGAGGCCCCAATCAGCCCCAGCATTTT	CASRGQGGPNQPQHF
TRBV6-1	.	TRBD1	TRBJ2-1	TGTGCCAGCAGTGGGAGTACAGGGGCTTCGAGGAATGAGCAGTTCTTC	CASSGSTGASRNEQFF
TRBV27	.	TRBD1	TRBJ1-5	TGTGCCAGCAGTTCCAGAATGGACAGGGAAGTGAGCAATCAGCCCCAGCATTTT	CASSSRMDREVSNQPQHF
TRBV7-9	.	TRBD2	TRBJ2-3	TGTGCCAGCAGCTTAGGGACTAGCGGTCCAGATACGCAGTATTTT	CASSLGTSGPDTQYF
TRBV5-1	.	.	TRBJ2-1	TGCGCCAGCAGCTTGGCGCAGGGAAAGATATCCTACAATGAGCAGTTCTTC	CASSLAQGKISYNEQFF
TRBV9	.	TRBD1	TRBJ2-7	TGTGCCAGCAGCGCCGGGACAGGGGGGTACTACGAGCAGTACTTC	CASSAGTGGYYEQYF
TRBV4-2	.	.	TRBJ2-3	TGTGCCAGCAGCCAGGCTCGGGGGGCGCCTAGCACAGATACGCAGTATTTT	CASSQARGAPSTDTQYF
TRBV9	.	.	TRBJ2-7	TGTGCCAGCAGCGTACCAGGGGCCTACGAGCAGTACTTC	CASSVPGAYEQYF
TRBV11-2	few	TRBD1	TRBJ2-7	TGTGCCAGCAGCTTAGAATCGCAGGACAGGGAAACCTACGAGCAGTACTTC	CASSLESQDRETYEQYF
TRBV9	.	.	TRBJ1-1	TGTGCCAGCAGCGTACAGGAGAACACTGAAGCTTTCTTT	CASSVQENTEAFF
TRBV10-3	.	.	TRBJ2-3	TGTGCCATCAGTGAGTTCGCGGCAGATACGCAGTATTTT	CAISEFAADTQYF
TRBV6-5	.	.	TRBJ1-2	TGTGCCAGCTACACCCAGGGTTACTATGGCTACACCTTC	CASYTQGYYGYTF
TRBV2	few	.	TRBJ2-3	TGTGCCAGCAGGCAGGAACGACAAGATACGCAGTATTTT	CASRQERQDTQYF
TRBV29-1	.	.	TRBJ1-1	TGCAGCGTTGTACTTACAGGAAGGGGGACTGAAGCTTTCTTT	CSVVLTGRGTEAFF
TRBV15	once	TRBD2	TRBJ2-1	TGTGCCACCAGCAGAGATATGGGGGGGACCTACAATGAGCAGTTCTTC	CATSRDMGGTYNEQFF
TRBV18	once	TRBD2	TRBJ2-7	TGTGCCAGCTCACGACTAGCGGGAAACGAGCAGTACTTC	CASSRLAGNEQYF
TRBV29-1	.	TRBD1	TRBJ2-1	TGCAGCGTTGATCTGACAGGGCTTTACAATGAGCAGTTCTTC	CSVDLTGLYNEQFF
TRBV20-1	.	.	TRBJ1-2	TGCAGTGCTAGTACGACAGGCCCTGGGGGCTACACCTTC	CSASTTGPGGYTF
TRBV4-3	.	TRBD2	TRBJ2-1	TGCGCCAGCAGCCAAGATGGGCGGACTAGCGGGAGCCTGCATGAGCAGTTCTTC	CASSQDGRTSGSLHEQFF
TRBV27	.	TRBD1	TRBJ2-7	TGTGCCAGCAGTCCAACCTCCGGGACAGGAATACCCTACGAGCAGTACTTC	CASSPTSGTGIPYEQYF